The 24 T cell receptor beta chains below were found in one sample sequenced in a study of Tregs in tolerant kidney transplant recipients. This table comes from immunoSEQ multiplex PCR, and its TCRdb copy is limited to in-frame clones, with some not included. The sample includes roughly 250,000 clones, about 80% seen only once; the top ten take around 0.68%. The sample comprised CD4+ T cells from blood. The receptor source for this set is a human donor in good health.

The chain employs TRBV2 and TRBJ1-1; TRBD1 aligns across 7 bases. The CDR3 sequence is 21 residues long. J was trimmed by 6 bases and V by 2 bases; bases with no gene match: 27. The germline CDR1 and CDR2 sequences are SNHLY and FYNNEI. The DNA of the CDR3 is TGTGCCAGCAGTGAACATATCGGGTCGTTCGGTCCCAGATCAACAGGGGCTGAAGCTTTCTTT. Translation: CASSEHIGSFGPRSTGAEAFF.

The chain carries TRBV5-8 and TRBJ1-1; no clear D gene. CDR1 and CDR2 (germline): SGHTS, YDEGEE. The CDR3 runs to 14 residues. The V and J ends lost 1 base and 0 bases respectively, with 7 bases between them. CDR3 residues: CASSLRGLNTEAFF. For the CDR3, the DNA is TGTGCCAGCAGCTTGCGGGGTTTGAACACTGAAGCTTTCTTT.

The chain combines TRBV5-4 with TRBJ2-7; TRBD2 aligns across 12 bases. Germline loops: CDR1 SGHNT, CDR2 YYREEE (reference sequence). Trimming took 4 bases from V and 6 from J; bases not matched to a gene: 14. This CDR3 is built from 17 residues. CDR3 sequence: CASSDGLAGTKRGEQYF. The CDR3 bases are TGTGCCAGCAGCGACGGACTAGCGGGAACTAAAAGGGGCGAGCAGTACTTC.

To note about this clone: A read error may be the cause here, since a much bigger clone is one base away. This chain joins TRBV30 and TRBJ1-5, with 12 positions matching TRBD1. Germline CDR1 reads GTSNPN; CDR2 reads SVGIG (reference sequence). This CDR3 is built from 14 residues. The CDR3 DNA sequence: TGTGCCCGGAGTGGGGGGACAGGGGGCCAGCCCCAGCATTTT. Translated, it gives CARSGGTGGQPQHF.

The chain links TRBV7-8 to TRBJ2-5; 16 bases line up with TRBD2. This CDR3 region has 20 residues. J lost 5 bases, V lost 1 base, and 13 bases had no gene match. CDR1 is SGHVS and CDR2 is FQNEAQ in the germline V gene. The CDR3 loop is CASSLDLGLAGGQDWETQYF. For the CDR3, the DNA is TGTGCCAGCAGCTTAGATTTGGGACTAGCGGGGGGGCAGGATTGGGAGACCCAGTACTTC.

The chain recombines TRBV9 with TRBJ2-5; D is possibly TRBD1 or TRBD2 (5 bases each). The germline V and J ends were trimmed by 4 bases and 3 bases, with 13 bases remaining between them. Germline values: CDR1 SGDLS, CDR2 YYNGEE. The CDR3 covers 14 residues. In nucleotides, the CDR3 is TGTGCCAGCAGCCCCATCGGGACCGAAGAGACCCAGTACTTC. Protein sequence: CASSPIGTEETQYF.

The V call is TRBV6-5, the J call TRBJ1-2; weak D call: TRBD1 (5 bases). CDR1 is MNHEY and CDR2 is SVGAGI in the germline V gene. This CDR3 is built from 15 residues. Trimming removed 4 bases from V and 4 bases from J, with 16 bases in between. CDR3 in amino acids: CASSSPGRGFYGYTF. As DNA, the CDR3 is TGTGCCAGCAGTTCCCCTGGGCGGGGGTTCTATGGCTACACCTTC.

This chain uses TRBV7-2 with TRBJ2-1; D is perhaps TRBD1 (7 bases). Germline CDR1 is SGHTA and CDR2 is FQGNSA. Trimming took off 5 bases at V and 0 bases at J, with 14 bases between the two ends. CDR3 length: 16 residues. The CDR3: CASSRRGRTSYNEQFF. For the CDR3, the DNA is TGTGCCAGCAGCCGGAGGGGGCGGACCTCCTACAATGAGCAGTTCTTC.

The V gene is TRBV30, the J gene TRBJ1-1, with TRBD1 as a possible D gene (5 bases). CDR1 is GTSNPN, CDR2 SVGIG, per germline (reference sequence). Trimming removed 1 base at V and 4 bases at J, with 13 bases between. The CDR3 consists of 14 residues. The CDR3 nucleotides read TGTGCCTGGAGTGGGGGGATGTTGGGCACTGAAGCTTTCTTT. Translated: CAWSGGMLGTEAFF.

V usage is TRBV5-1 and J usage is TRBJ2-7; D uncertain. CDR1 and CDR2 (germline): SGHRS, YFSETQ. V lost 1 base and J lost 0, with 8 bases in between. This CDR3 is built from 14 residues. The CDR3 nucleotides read TGCGCCAGCAGCTTGTTAAGTAACTCCTACGAGCAGTACTTC. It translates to CASSLLSNSYEQYF.

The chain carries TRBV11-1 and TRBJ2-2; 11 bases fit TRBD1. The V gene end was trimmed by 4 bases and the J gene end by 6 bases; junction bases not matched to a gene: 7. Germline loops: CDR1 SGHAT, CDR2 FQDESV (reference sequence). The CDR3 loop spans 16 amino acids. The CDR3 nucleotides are TGTGCCAGCAGCTCGAGCGGGACAGGGGGGCCCGGGGAGCTGTTTTTT. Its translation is CASSSSGTGGPGELFF.

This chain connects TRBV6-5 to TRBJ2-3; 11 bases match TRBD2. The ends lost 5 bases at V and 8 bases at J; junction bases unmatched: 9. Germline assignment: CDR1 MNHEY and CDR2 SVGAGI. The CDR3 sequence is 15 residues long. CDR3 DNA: TGTGCCAGCAGTGTGCTAGCGGGGGGCTCGGGTACGCAGTATTTT. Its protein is CASSVLAGGSGTQYF.

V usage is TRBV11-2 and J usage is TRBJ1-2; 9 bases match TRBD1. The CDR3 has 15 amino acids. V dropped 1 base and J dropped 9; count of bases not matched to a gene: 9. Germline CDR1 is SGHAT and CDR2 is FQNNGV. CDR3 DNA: TGTGCCAGCAGCTTAGTGGGGACAGGGAGAGATAGCTACACCTTC. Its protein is CASSLVGTGRDSYTF.

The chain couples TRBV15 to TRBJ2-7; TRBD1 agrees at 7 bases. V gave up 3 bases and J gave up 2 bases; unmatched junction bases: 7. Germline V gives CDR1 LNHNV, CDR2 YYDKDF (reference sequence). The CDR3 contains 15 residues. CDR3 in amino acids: CATSSSLQGAYEQYF. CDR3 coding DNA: TGTGCCACCAGCAGTTCCCTTCAGGGGGCCTACGAGCAGTACTTC. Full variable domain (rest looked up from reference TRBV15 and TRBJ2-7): DAMVIQNPRYQVTQFGKPVTLSCSQTLNHNVMYWYQQKSSQAPKLLFHYYDKDFNNEADTPDNFQSRRPNTSFCFLDIRSPGLGDTAMYLCATSSSLQGAYEQYFGPGTRLTVT.

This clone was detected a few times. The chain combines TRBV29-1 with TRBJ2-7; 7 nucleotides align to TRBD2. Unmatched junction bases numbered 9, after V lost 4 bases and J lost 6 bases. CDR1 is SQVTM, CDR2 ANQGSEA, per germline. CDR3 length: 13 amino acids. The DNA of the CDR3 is TGCAGCGTTGTGGGGGGGAGGGCCTTCGAGCAGTACTTC. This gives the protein CSVVGGRAFEQYF.

The CDR3 protein is CASSLSPGGTEAFF. The DNA for the CDR3 is TGTGCCAGCAGCTTATCCCCAGGGGGGACTGAAGCTTTCTTT. This chain links TRBV7-2 with TRBJ1-1; 7 bases align to TRBD1. Per germline, CDR1 SGHTA and CDR2 FQGNSA. The V segment lost 2 bases and the J segment 5 bases; nucleotides outside the gene matches: 5. This CDR3 has 14 residues.

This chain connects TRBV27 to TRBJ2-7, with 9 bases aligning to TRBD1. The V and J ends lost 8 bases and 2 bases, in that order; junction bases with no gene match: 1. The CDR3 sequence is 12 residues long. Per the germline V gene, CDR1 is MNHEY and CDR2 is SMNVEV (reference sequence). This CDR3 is CASGTGTYEQYF. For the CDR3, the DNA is TGTGCCAGCGGGACAGGGACCTACGAGCAGTACTTC.

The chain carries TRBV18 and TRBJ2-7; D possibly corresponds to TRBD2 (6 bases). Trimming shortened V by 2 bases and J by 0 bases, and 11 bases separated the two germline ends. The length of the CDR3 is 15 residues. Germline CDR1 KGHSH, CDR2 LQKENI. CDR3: CASSPGGGFSYEQYF. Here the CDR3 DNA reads TGTGCCAGCTCACCAGGGGGAGGATTCTCCTACGAGCAGTACTTC.

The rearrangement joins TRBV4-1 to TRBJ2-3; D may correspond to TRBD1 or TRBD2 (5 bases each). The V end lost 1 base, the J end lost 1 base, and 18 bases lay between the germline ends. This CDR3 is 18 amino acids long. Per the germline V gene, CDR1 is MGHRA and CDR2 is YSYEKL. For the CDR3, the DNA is TGCGCCAGCAGCCAAGGCAAGATGGGGGAGTTCGGCACAGATACGCAGTATTTT. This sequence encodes CASSQGKMGEFGTDTQYF.

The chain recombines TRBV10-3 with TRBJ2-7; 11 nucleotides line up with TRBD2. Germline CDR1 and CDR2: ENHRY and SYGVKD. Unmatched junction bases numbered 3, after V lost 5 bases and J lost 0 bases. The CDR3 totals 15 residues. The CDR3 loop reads CAISPSGRSSYEQYF. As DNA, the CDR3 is TGTGCCATCAGTCCTAGCGGGAGGAGCTCCTACGAGCAGTACTTC.

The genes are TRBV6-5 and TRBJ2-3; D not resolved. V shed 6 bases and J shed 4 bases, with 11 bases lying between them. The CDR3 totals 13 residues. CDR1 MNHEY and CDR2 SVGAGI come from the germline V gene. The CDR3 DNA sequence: TGTGCCAGCAGGCCAGTTGTCCCAGATACGCAGTATTTT. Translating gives CASRPVVPDTQYF.

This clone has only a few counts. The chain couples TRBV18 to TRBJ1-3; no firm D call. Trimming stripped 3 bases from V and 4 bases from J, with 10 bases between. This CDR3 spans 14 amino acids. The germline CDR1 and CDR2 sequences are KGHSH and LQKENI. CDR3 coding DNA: TGTGCCAGCTCACCCGTCATGGACGGAAACACCATATATTTT. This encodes CASSPVMDGNTIYF.

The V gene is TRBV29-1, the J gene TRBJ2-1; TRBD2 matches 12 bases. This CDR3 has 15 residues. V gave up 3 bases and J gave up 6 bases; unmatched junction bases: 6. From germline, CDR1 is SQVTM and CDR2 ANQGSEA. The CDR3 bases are TGCAGCGTTGAGCCGACTAGCGGGAGTTTCAATGAGCAGTTCTTC. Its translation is CSVEPTSGSFNEQFF.

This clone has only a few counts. The CDR3 region is CASRYGQRNSPLHF. The CDR3 region has the DNA TGTGCCAGCAGGTATGGACAAAGAAATTCACCCCTCCACTTT. The rearrangement links TRBV2 to TRBJ1-6, with D maybe TRBD1 (5 bases). The CDR3 spans 14 residues. The V end lost 6 bases, the J end lost 7 bases, and 13 bases lay between the germline ends. Per the germline V gene, CDR1 is SNHLY and CDR2 is FYNNEI.